These T cell receptor beta chains were read from a single sample in a study of shared clonotypes between healthy human individuals. Libraries were prepared by immunoSEQ multiplex PCR; TCRdb keeps only in-frame clonotypes and omits some of them. The table shows fewer than 600,000 clones, with 79% occurring only once. The sample taken for sequencing was PBMCs. These receptors were taken from a woman aged 40-49 years in good health. Some clones in this sample may be carry-over from other donors' samples. The CDR3 runs from the conserved cysteine through the conserved F or W. The order of the fields is clone size, J gene, D gene, V gene, CDR3 protein, CDR3 DNA. A D gene is named only where the DNA matches it firmly. Clone size is given for some rows only: seen once, a few or many times, or a class if the clone is expanded.

.	TRBJ2-7	.	TRBV10-2	CASKPGRTSYEQYF	TGCGCCAGCAAGCCGGGACGGACCTCCTACGAGCAGTACTTC
many	TRBJ2-1	.	TRBV21-1	CAGSYNEQFF	TGTGCAGGCTCCTACAATGAGCAGTTCTTC
.	TRBJ2-5	.	TRBV5-3	CARSLVSGAGKETQYF	TGTGCCAGAAGCTTGGTATCGGGGGCGGGTAAGGAGACCCAGTACTTC
.	TRBJ2-1	TRBD2	TRBV7-9	CASSLAGGLYNEQFF	TGTGCCAGCAGCTTGGCGGGAGGGCTCTACAATGAGCAGTTCTTC
.	TRBJ1-2	.	TRBV28	CASSTHRVGYGYTF	TGTGCCAGCAGTACGCACAGGGTTGGATATGGCTACACCTTC
once	TRBJ1-3	.	TRBV6-1	CASSEGGGPPGNTIYF	TGTGCCAGCAGTGAAGGAGGAGGGCCCCCTGGAAACACCATATATTTT
many	TRBJ1-3	.	TRBV5-4	CASSTGTSRSGNTIYF	TGTGCCAGCAGCACTGGGACCTCCCGTTCTGGAAACACCATATATTTT
.	TRBJ2-7	.	TRBV4-1	CASSPGGGISYEQYF	TGCGCCAGCAGCCCCGGAGGTGGCATCTCCTACGAGCAGTACTTC
.	TRBJ2-7	.	TRBV9	CASSVGGGASEQYF	TGTGCCAGCAGCGTAGGGGGCGGGGCATCCGAGCAGTACTTC
many	TRBJ2-1	.	TRBV2	CASKIGGVEGSEQFF	TGTGCCAGCAAGATTGGGGGAGTTGAGGGATCTGAGCAGTTCTTC
once	TRBJ2-3	.	TRBV19	CASTKRDNTDTQYF	TGTGCCAGTACTAAGCGGGACAACACAGATACGCAGTATTTT
once	TRBJ2-5	TRBD1	TRBV15	CATSRDPQGAQYF	TGTGCCACCAGCAGAGATCCGCAGGGGGCCCAGTACTTC
.	TRBJ1-3	.	TRBV2	CASIKDLSGNTIYF	TGTGCCAGCATTAAGGACCTCTCTGGAAACACCATATATTTT
few	TRBJ2-2	.	TRBV6-4	CASSDGESNTGELFF	TGTGCCAGCAGTGACGGGGAATCGAACACCGGGGAGCTGTTTTTT
.	TRBJ2-1	.	TRBV5-1	CASSLSRREAYNEQFF	TGCGCCAGCAGCTTGTCCCGCAGGGAGGCCTACAATGAGCAGTTCTTC
.	TRBJ2-1	TRBD2	TRBV5-1	CASALAGEGQFF	TGCGCCAGCGCACTAGCGGGAGAAGGGCAGTTCTTC
.	TRBJ2-7	TRBD2	TRBV7-9	CASSVGGPSQRGIFYEQYF	TGTGCCAGCAGCGTAGGCGGCCCCTCTCAGCGGGGGATTTTTTACGAGCAGTACTTC
.	TRBJ2-4	.	TRBV15	CATSRGRGNLAKNIQYF	TGTGCCACCAGCAGAGGAAGGGGCAATCTAGCCAAAAACATTCAGTACTTC
.	TRBJ2-4	.	TRBV28	CASSLGALGSQNIQYF	TGTGCCAGCAGTCTAGGGGCGCTGGGGTCCCAAAACATTCAGTACTTC
.	TRBJ2-3	.	TRBV5-1	CASNPGRSTDTQYF	TGCGCCAGCAACCCCGGGAGAAGCACAGATACGCAGTATTTT
few	TRBJ1-5	.	TRBV30	CASRGGSNQPQHF	TGTGCCTCCAGAGGTGGCAGCAATCAGCCCCAGCATTTT
.	TRBJ2-2	TRBD2	TRBV27	CAAPPRREGLSTGELFF	TGTGCCGCCCCCCCACGGCGGGAGGGCCTAAGCACCGGGGAGCTGTTTTTT
few	TRBJ1-2	.	TRBV7-9	CASNRVTDGYTF	TGTGCCAGCAACAGGGTAACGGATGGCTACACCTTC
.	TRBJ2-7	.	TRBV2	CASSEVGLGEQYF	TGTGCCAGCAGTGAGGTCGGTCTGGGGGAGCAGTACTTC
.	TRBJ1-2	TRBD1	TRBV7-2	CASSIQGAGYGYTF	TGTGCCAGCAGCATACAGGGGGCCGGCTATGGCTACACCTTC
.	TRBJ1-2	.	TRBV4-2	CASSQETGAYGYTF	TGTGCCAGCAGCCAAGAGACAGGCGCATATGGCTACACCTTC
.	TRBJ2-2	.	TRBV7-2	CASSSRNQLNTGELFF	TGTGCCAGCAGCTCGCGGAACCAGCTAAACACCGGGGAGCTGTTTTTT
.	TRBJ2-5	.	TRBV5-8	CASSLGFGQNQETQYF	TGTGCCAGCAGCTTGGGGTTCGGACAGAACCAAGAGACCCAGTACTTC
.	TRBJ2-7	TRBD1	TRBV2	CASREQGDEQYF	TGTGCCAGCAGAGAACAGGGGGACGAGCAGTACTTC
.	TRBJ2-2	.	TRBV7-9	CASSPRDPGELFF	TGTGCCAGCAGCCCGAGGGACCCCGGGGAGCTGTTTTTT
.	TRBJ1-2	.	TRBV6-1	CASSELSGGRNGYTF	TGTGCCAGCAGTGAACTTTCCGGGGGTAGAAATGGCTACACCTTC
.	TRBJ2-1	.	TRBV20-1	CSARQGNEQFF	TGCAGTGCTAGACAGGGAAATGAGCAGTTCTTC
.	TRBJ2-3	TRBD2	TRBV6-4	CASSDTASGDTDTQYF	TGTGCCAGCAGTGACACGGCTAGCGGGGACACAGATACGCAGTATTTT
.	TRBJ2-1	.	TRBV6-6	CASSYSQGQNEQFF	TGTGCCAGCAGTTACTCACAGGGTCAGAATGAGCAGTTCTTC
.	TRBJ1-2	.	TRBV6-1	CASSESRGKAYGYTF	TGTGCCAGCAGTGAATCGCGGGGAAAGGCATATGGCTACACCTTC
.	TRBJ2-2	TRBD2	TRBV19	CASSIGNGRGITGELFF	TGTGCCAGTAGTATAGGGAACGGGAGGGGTATCACCGGGGAGCTGTTTTTT
.	TRBJ1-5	TRBD1	TRBV6-1	CASSETGGYQPQHF	TGTGCCAGCAGTGAGACAGGGGGCTATCAGCCCCAGCATTTT
.	TRBJ1-1	.	TRBV2	CASSSRPGNTEAFF	TGTGCCAGCAGTTCCCGTCCAGGGAACACTGAAGCTTTCTTT
.	TRBJ2-5	TRBD1	TRBV29-1	CSVTGARTGLTETQYF	TGCAGCGTTACGGGGGCTCGGACAGGGCTTACGGAGACCCAGTACTTC
.	TRBJ2-1	.	TRBV7-2	CASSARPQRDEQFF	TGTGCCAGCAGCGCCAGGCCTCAGAGGGATGAGCAGTTCTTC
few	TRBJ2-7	.	TRBV25-1	CASSESATGSYEQYF	TGTGCCAGCAGTGAATCAGCGACAGGCTCCTACGAGCAGTACTTC
few	TRBJ2-3	.	TRBV7-2	CASSSFSVPGQYF	TGTGCCAGCAGCTCCTTCTCAGTACCAGGGCAGTATTTT
.	TRBJ2-2	.	TRBV7-3	CASSLTPGLSPGELFF	TGTGCCAGCAGCTTAACCCCGGGGCTGTCCCCCGGGGAGCTGTTTTTT
once	TRBJ2-1	TRBD2	TRBV19	CAAGVPSNEQFF	TGTGCCGCGGGAGTCCCAAGTAATGAGCAGTTCTTC
.	TRBJ2-1	.	TRBV28	CASSSPNEQFF	TGTGCCAGCAGTTCCCCCAATGAGCAGTTCTTC
.	TRBJ1-2	TRBD1	TRBV5-6	CASSGMDRAYTF	TGTGCCAGCAGCGGGATGGACAGGGCCTACACCTTC